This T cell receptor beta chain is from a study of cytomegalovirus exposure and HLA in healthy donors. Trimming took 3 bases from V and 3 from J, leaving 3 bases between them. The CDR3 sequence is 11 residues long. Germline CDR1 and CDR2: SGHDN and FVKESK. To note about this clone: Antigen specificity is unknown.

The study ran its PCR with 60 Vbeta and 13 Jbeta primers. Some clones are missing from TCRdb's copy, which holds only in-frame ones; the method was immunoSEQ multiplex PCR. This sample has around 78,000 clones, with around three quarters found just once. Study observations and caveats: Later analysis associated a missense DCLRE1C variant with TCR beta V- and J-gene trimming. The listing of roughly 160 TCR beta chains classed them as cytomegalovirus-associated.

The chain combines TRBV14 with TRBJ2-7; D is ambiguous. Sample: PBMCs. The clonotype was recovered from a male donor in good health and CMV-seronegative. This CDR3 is CASSHGYEQYF. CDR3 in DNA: TGTGCCAGCAGCCACGGCTACGAGCAGTACTTC.